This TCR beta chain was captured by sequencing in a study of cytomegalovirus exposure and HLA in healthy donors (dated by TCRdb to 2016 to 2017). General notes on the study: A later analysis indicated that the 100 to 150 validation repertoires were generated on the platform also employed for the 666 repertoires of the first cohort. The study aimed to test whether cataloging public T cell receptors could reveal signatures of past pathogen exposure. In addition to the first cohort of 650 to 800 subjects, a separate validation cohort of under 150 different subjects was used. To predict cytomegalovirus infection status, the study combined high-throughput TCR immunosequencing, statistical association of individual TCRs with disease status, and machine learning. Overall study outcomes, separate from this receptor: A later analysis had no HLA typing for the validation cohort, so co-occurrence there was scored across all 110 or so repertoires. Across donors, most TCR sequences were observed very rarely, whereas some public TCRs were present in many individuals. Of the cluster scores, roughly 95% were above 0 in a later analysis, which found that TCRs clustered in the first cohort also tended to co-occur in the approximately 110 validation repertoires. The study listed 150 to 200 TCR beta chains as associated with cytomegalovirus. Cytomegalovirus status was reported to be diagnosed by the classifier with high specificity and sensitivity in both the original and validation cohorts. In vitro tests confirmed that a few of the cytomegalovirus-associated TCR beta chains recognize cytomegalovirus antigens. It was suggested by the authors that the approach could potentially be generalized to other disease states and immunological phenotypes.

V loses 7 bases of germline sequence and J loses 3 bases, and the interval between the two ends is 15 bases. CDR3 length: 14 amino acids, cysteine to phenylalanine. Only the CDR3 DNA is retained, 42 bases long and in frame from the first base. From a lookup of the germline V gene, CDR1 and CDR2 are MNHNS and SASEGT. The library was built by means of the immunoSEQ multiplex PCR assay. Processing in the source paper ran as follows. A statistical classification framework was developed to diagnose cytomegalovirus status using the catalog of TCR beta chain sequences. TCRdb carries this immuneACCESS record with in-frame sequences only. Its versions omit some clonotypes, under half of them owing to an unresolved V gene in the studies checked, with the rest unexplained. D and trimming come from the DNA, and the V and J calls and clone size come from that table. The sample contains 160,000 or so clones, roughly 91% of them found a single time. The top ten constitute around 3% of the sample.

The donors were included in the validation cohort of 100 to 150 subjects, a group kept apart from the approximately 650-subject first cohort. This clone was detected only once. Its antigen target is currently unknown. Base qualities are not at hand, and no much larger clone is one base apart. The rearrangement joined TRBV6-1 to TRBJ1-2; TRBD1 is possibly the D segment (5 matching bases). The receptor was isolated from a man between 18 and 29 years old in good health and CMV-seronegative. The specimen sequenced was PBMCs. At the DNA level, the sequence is TGTGCCAGCACCCAAGGGGTTCGGGACTATGGCTACACCTTC. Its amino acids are CASTQGVRDYGYTF.